This T cell receptor (beta chain) comes out of a study of regulatory T cells in long-lasting Graves disease. Regarding the study as a whole: No thyroid tissue was studied; the work used peripheral blood only. TRBV28 was favored in persistent disease, as were TRBJ1-2 and TRBJ2-5.

V lost 0 bases to trimming and J lost 4 bases, with 9 bases between them. CDR3 length equals 14 residues. Germline assignment: CDR1 SGHVS and CDR2 FQNEAQ. Arm-PCR of CDR3 regions and iRepertoire HTBI primers were the basis on which TCR beta libraries were built. In the original processing: Analysis of the samples identified approximately 63 TRBV and 14 to 15 TRBJ segments. TCRdb reanalysed the multiplex PCR reads using MiXCR and keeps one entry per CDR3 protein. The V and J calls shown here were made by TCRdb, not taken from the authors' results. The table has about 660,000 distinct CDR3 sequences, around 30% seen once. Specified time point: persistent/refractory GD, antithyroid drugs over 5 years with positive TRAb. The authors made the TCR library using RNA they extracted from PBMCs. In its sample, this clonotype was seen a few times. Its target is not known.

The chain has TRBV7-8 and TRBJ1-2; D is unclear. This TCR was recovered from a female donor with Graves disease. The sequencing used peripheral blood mononuclear cells (PBMCs), collected when the disease was refractory, from a patient treated with antithyroid drugs. The chain's CDR3 is CASSLAGLAYGYTF. CDR3 bases: TGTGCCAGCAGCTTAGCAGGTCTGGCCTATGGCTACACCTTC.